One and the same sample provided the 20 T cell receptor beta chains below, sequenced in a study of blood T cell repertoires in COVID-19. Data came from immunoSEQ multiplex PCR; TCRdb stores just in-frame clones and leaves some out. The sample contains some 97,000 clones, about 86% of which appear only once. The sample consisted of PBMCs or T cells enriched from blood (not recorded which). All receptors come from a woman aged 50 to 60 who had recovered from COVID-19.

CDR3 in amino acids: CASSLDSPNQPQHF. Here the CDR3 DNA reads TGTGCCAGCAGCTTAGACAGCCCCAATCAGCCCCAGCATTTT. The genes are TRBV7-9 and TRBJ1-5, with unresolved D. CDR1 and CDR2 from the germline V gene are SEHNR and FQNEAQ (reference sequence). This CDR3 region has 14 residues. Trimming stripped 1 base from V and 3 bases from J, with 7 bases between.

The chain combines TRBV30 with TRBJ1-1; D is perhaps TRBD1 (6 bases). This CDR3 is built from 11 residues. The germline gives CDR1 GTSNPN, CDR2 SVGIG (reference sequence). The germline V and J ends were trimmed by 3 bases and 11 bases, with 13 bases remaining between them. CDR3 in amino acids: CAWRIERGAFF. As DNA, the CDR3 is TGTGCCTGGAGGATAGAAAGGGGGGCTTTCTTT.

This CDR3 is CASSLVGGTQYEQYF. Written as DNA, the CDR3 is TGTGCCAGCAGCTTAGTTGGGGGCACTCAGTACGAGCAGTACTTC. The rearrangement links TRBV7-9 to TRBJ2-7; D possibly corresponds to TRBD1 (6 bases). Per germline, CDR1 SEHNR and CDR2 FQNEAQ (reference sequence). The V end lost 1 base, the J end lost 4 bases, and 14 bases lay between the germline ends. The CDR3 runs 15 residues. The full variable domain, completed using reference TRBV7-9 and TRBJ2-7, is DTGVSQNPRHKITKRGQNVTFRCDPISEHNRLYWYRQTLGQGPEFLTYFQNEAQLEKSRLLSDRFSAERPKGSFSTLEIQRTEQGDSAMYLCASSLVGGTQYEQYFGPGTRLTVT.

This clone is deemed medium-sized. The chain employs TRBV28 and TRBJ1-6, with 12 bases matching TRBD1. V shed 4 bases, J shed 10 bases, and the junction held 14 bases outside the gene matches. This CDR3 region has 18 residues. CDR1 is MDHEN and CDR2 is SYDVKM in the germline V gene. The CDR3 here is CASSSSLGRDRGRSPLHF. Here the CDR3 DNA reads TGTGCCAGCAGTTCATCTTTGGGCCGGGACAGGGGGCGATCACCCCTCCACTTT. The full variable domain, with the rest looked up from reference TRBV28 and TRBJ1-6, is DVKVTQSSRYLVKRTGEKVFLECVQDMDHENMFWYRQDPGLGLRLIYFSYDVKMKEKGDIPEGYSVSREKKERFSLILESASTNQTSMYLCASSSSLGRDRGRSPLHFGNGTRLTVT.

The V gene is TRBV30, the J gene TRBJ2-7; D unresolved. V shed 0 bases and J shed 7 bases, with 7 bases lying between them. Looked up from germline, CDR1 is GTSNPN and CDR2 is SVGIG (reference sequence). CDR3 size: 11 residues. CDR3 DNA: TGTGCCTGGAGTGTAACAAATGAGCAGTACTTC. Amino acid sequence: CAWSVTNEQYF.

In this sample, this clone turned up once. The chain links TRBV2 to TRBJ2-1, with TRBD2 as a possible D gene (5 bases). The germline gives CDR1 SNHLY, CDR2 FYNNEI. V dropped 6 bases and J dropped 8 bases, with 14 bases sitting between them. The CDR3 length is 13 residues. CDR3 bases: TGTGCCAGCAGGGGAGAAAACCCGCATGAGCAGTTCTTC. It translates to CASRGENPHEQFF. Filled out from reference TRBV2 and TRBJ2-1, the complete variable domain reads EPEVTQTPSHQVTQMGQEVILRCVPISNHLYFYWYRQILGQKVEFLVSFYNNEISEKSEIFDDQFSVERPDGSNFTLKIRSTKLEDSAMYFCASRGENPHEQFFGPGTRLTVL.

This clone was seen more than once but under ten times. The rearrangement links TRBV19 to TRBJ1-5; D not certain. This CDR3 spans 13 amino acids. Germline assignment: CDR1 LNHDA and CDR2 SQIVND (reference sequence). V lost 3 bases, J lost 5 bases, and 8 bases lay in between. The CDR3 loop is CASSILRDQPQHF. DNA of the CDR3: TGTGCCAGTAGTATTCTCCGTGATCAGCCCCAGCATTTT.

The V and J genes are TRBV5-5 and TRBJ1-1, with unresolved D. V was pared by 0 bases and J by 6 bases, with 9 bases between. Per germline, CDR1 SGHKS and CDR2 YYEKEE (reference sequence). The CDR3 sequence is 13 residues long. The CDR3 coding sequence is TGTGCCAGCAGCTTGGAGAGGGCCGCTGAAGCTTTCTTT. Translation gives CASSLERAAEAFF.

The rearrangement uses TRBV28 and TRBJ2-7, with TRBD2 as a possible D gene (6 bases). V lost 2 bases and J 2 bases, leaving 10 bases between the germline ends. CDR3 size: 14 residues. Germline V gene lookup returns CDR1 MDHEN and CDR2 SYDVKM. CDR3 DNA: TGTGCCAGCAGTTTAATGCGGGATCCCTACGAGCAGTACTTC. Its protein is CASSLMRDPYEQYF. Looking up the rest from reference TRBV28 and TRBJ2-7 gives the full variable domain: DVKVTQSSRYLVKRTGEKVFLECVQDMDHENMFWYRQDPGLGLRLIYFSYDVKMKEKGDIPEGYSVSREKKERFSLILESASTNQTSMYLCASSLMRDPYEQYFGPGTRLTVT.

V is TRBV19 and J is TRBJ2-1, with D possibly matching TRBD1 (6 bases). Germline-derived CDR1 and CDR2 are LNHDA and SQIVND (reference sequence). V gave up 3 bases and J gave up 3 bases, with 9 bases separating them. CDR3 size: 14 residues. CDR3 region: CASSIRDNYNEQFF. The CDR3 DNA is TGTGCCAGTAGTATTCGGGACAACTACAATGAGCAGTTCTTC.

This sequence joins TRBV19 and TRBJ1-2; no clear D gene. The V gene's germline CDR1 is LNHDA and CDR2 SQIVND (reference sequence). Trimming left V 1 base short and J 5 bases short, with 8 bases between. CDR3 length: 13 amino acids. Here the CDR3 reads CASSIGLRYGYTF. The CDR3 DNA reads TGTGCCAGTAGTATAGGCCTGAGGTATGGCTACACCTTC.

The chain recombines TRBV7-2 with TRBJ2-1, with 7 bases identical to TRBD2. V was clipped by 0 bases and J by 2 bases; unmatched bases: 1. CDR1 and CDR2 (germline): SGHTA, FQGNSA. The CDR3 spans 15 residues. CDR3 DNA: TGTGCCAGCAGCTTAGCGGGAGGGACCTACAATGAGCAGTTCTTC. This sequence encodes CASSLAGGTYNEQFF. Combining the CDR3 with reference TRBV7-2 and TRBJ2-1 gives the whole variable domain GAGVSQSPSNKVTEKGKDVELRCDPISGHTALYWYRQSLGQGLEFLIYFQGNSAPDKSGLPSDRFSAERTGGSVSTLTIQRTQQEDSAVYLCASSLAGGTYNEQFFGPGTRLTVL.

The gene calls are TRBV11-2 and TRBJ2-3, with 10 nucleotides matching TRBD2. After removal of 3 bases from V and 2 bases from J, the junction contained 2 bases not matched to a gene. Germline V CDR1 and CDR2: SGHAT, FQNNGV. The CDR3 is 15 amino acids. The CDR3 sequence: CASSFSGGFTDTQYF. As DNA, the CDR3 is TGTGCCAGCAGCTTTAGCGGGGGGTTCACAGATACGCAGTATTTT.

The chain recombines TRBV5-4 with TRBJ1-2; the D gene is possibly TRBD1 (5 bases). Germline CDR1 is SGHNT and CDR2 is YYREEE (reference sequence). The CDR3 extends over 15 amino acids. V gave up 3 bases and J gave up 1 base, with 13 bases separating them. CDR3: CASSSRQILNYGYTF. The CDR3 DNA is TGTGCCAGCAGCTCGAGACAGATTCTTAACTATGGCTACACCTTC.

The chain has TRBV21-1 and TRBJ1-1; the D segment call TRBD1 is taken from the table without a DNA check. TRBV21-1 constitutes a pseudogene. The CDR3 totals 15 residues. CDR3 loop: CASSKVSDRSGEAFF. CDR3 bases: TGTGCCAGCAGCAAAGTGAGCGACAGGAGCGGTGAAGCTTTCTTT.

This rearrangement joins TRBV18 to TRBJ2-7; D is uncertain. The germline CDR1 and CDR2 sequences are KGHSH and LQKENI. Trimming removed 6 bases at V and 2 bases at J, with 11 bases between. This CDR3 has 13 residues. Written as DNA, the CDR3 is TGTGCCAGCTCTCCGGGTTCTACCTACGAGCAGTACTTC. As protein: CASSPGSTYEQYF.

This chain uses TRBV15 with TRBJ1-1, with 7 bases fitting TRBD1. The trim removed 0 bases at V and 0 bases at J, leaving 4 bases unmatched. The germline CDR1 and CDR2 sequences are LNHNV and YYDKDF (reference sequence). The CDR3 spans 16 residues. Here the CDR3 DNA reads TGTGCCACCAGCAGAGATTCGGGACAGATGAACACTGAAGCTTTCTTT. This codes for CATSRDSGQMNTEAFF.

The V gene is TRBV7-9, the J gene TRBJ1-1; TRBD1 aligns across 7 bases. This CDR3 contains 14 residues. The V gene's germline CDR1 is SEHNR and CDR2 FQNEAQ (reference sequence). J gave up 8 bases and V 1 base, and 7 bases lay outside the gene matches. This chain's CDR3 is CASSLGAGTDEAFF. CDR3 bases: TGTGCCAGCAGCTTAGGGGCCGGGACAGACGAAGCTTTCTTT. Full variable domain (missing parts from reference TRBV7-9 and TRBJ1-1): DTGVSQNPRHKITKRGQNVTFRCDPISEHNRLYWYRQTLGQGPEFLTYFQNEAQLEKSRLLSDRFSAERPKGSFSTLEIQRTEQGDSAMYLCASSLGAGTDEAFFGQGTRLTVV.

The chain couples TRBV19 to TRBJ2-1; the D is unclear. Germline V CDR1 and CDR2: LNHDA, SQIVND (reference sequence). This CDR3 is 14 amino acids long. The V gene lost 5 bases and the J gene lost 2 bases, with 10 bases spanning the gap. The CDR3 nucleotides are TGTGCCAGTAGTCAGCCAGGCCCCTACAATGAGCAGTTCTTC. Translating it yields CASSQPGPYNEQFF.

This chain links TRBV28 with TRBJ1-6; the D gene is possibly TRBD1 (5 bases). Between the trimmed V and J ends, which lost 3 bases and 4 bases, there was a span of 7 bases. This CDR3 comprises 14 residues. Germline V gives CDR1 MDHEN, CDR2 SYDVKM. The CDR3, as DNA: TGTGCCAGCAGTTTCCGACAGTATAATTCACCCCTCCACTTT. This gives the protein CASSFRQYNSPLHF.